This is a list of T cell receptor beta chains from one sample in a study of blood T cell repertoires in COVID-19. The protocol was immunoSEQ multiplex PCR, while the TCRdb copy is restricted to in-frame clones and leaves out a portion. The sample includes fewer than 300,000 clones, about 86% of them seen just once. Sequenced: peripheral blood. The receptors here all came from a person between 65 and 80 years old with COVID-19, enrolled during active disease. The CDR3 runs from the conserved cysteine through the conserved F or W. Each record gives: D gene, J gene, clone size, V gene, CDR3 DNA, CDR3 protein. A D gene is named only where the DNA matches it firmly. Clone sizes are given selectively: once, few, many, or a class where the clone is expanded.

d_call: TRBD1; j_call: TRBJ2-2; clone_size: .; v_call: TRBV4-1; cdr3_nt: TGCGCCAGCAGCCCCTCCTCGGACAGGGCTGATGTGGCCGGGGAGCTGTTTTTT; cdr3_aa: CASSPSSDRADVAGELFF
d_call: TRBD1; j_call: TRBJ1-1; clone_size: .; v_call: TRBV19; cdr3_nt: TGTGCCAGTAGTATCCGGGACAGTGGAAAAGCTTTCTTT; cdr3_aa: CASSIRDSGKAFF
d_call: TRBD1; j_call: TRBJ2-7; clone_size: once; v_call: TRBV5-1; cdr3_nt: TGCGCCAGCAGCTTGGATGGGACAGGGGCCTACGAGCAGTACTTC; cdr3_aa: CASSLDGTGAYEQYF
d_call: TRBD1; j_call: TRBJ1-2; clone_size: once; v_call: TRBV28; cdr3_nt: TGTGCCAGCAGCGCTCCCGGGACAGGGGCGGGAGGCTACACCTTC; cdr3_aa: CASSAPGTGAGGYTF
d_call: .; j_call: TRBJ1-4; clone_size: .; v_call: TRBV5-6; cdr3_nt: TGTGCCAGCAGCCCGAACAGAAATGAAAAACTGTTTTTT; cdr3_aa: CASSPNRNEKLFF
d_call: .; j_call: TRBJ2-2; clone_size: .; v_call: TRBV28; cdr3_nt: TGTGCCAGCAGTTTTATTAGTGCTACCGGGGAGCTGTTTTTT; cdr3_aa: CASSFISATGELFF
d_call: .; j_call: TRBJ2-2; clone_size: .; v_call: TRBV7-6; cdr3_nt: TGTGCCAGCAGCTTAGGAGACACGATGAGAACCGGGGAGCTGTTTTTT; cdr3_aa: CASSLGDTMRTGELFF
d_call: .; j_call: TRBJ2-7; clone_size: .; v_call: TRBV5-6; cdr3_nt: TGTGCCAGCAGCTCAGGTAACAGCCGCTACGAGCAGTACTTC; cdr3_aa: CASSSGNSRYEQYF
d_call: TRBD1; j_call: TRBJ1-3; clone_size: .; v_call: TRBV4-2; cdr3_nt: TGTGCCAGCAGCCCGGTGGGAGGAGACCGGGACAGGGGTCTCTCTGGAAACACCATATATTTT; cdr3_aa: CASSPVGGDRDRGLSGNTIYF
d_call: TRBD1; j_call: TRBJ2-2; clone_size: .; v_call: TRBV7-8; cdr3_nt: TGTGCCAGCAGCCCTAGGGACAGGGATACCGGGGAGCTGTTTTTT; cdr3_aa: CASSPRDRDTGELFF
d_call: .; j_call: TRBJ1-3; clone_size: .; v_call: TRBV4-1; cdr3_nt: TGCGCCAGCAGCCAAGGAAGACACCGCTCTGGAAACACCATATATTTT; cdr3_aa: CASSQGRHRSGNTIYF
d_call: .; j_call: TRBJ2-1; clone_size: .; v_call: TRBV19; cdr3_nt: TGTGCCAGTAGTCTGACTCCCTACTCCTACAATGAGCAGTTCTTC; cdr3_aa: CASSLTPYSYNEQFF
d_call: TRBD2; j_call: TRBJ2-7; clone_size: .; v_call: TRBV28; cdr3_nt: TGTGCCAGCACTGCTTCTAGCGGGAGGAGCTCCTACGAGCAGTACTTC; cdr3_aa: CASTASSGRSSYEQYF
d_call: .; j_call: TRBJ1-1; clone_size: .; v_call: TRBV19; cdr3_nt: TGTGCCAGTACTCCACCCGACAGGTACACTGAAGCTTTCTTT; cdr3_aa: CASTPPDRYTEAFF
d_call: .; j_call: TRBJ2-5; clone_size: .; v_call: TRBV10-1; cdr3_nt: TGCGCCAGCAGTTTTCGGAACCGGGAACCTTTTGAGACCCAGTACTTC; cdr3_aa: CASSFRNREPFETQYF